These T cell receptor beta chains were read from a single sample in a study of T cell responses to AZD1222 COVID-19 vaccine. Using immunoSEQ multiplex PCR, the repertoire was profiled, and TCRdb retains in-frame clones only, with some absent. The repertoire includes 240,000 or so clones, approximately 95% of them detected once, and 0.55% sits in the top ten. The material sequenced was peripheral blood, taken on day 0 of AZD1222 vaccination. The receptors here all came from an adult in good health. CDR3s include the opening cysteine and the closing phenylalanine or tryptophan. A D gene is named only where the DNA matches it firmly. Clone size, where shown, is once, few, many, or a class for clones that have expanded.

>TRBV7-2|TRBJ2-7|TRBD1|-
CASSPDRGREQYF
TGTGCCAGCAGCCCAGACAGGGGGCGTGAGCAGTACTTC
>TRBV14|TRBJ2-1|TRBD2|-
CASSQSRLAGVSGEYNEQFF
TGTGCCAGCAGCCAAAGTCGGCTAGCGGGAGTCTCGGGGGAGTACAATGAGCAGTTCTTC
>TRBV4-1|TRBJ1-5|-|-
CASSQDRGVGQPQHF
TGCGCCAGCAGCCAAGATCGGGGGGTTGGCCAGCCCCAGCATTTT
>TRBV7-9|TRBJ1-2|-|-
CASSLHAPPWGYTF
TGTGCCAGCAGCCTGCACGCCCCCCCCTGGGGCTACACCTTC
>TRBV7-2|TRBJ2-3|-|-
CASRPGWADTQYF
TGTGCCAGCAGACCGGGTTGGGCAGATACGCAGTATTTT
>TRBV7-9|TRBJ1-5|-|-
CASSPRDNNQPQHF
TGTGCCAGCAGCCCCCGGGACAACAATCAGCCCCAGCATTTT
>TRBV18|TRBJ2-5|-|-
CASSPRLGRETQYF
TGTGCCAGCTCACCACGTTTGGGTAGGGAGACCCAGTACTTC
>TRBV9|TRBJ1-6|-|-
CASSVEGSYNSPLHF
TGTGCCAGCAGCGTAGAGGGTTCCTATAATTCACCCCTCCACTTT
>TRBV28|TRBJ1-6|-|-
CASTLSNSPLHF
TGTGCCAGCACCCTTTCCAATTCACCCCTCCACTTT
>TRBV4-1|TRBJ2-7|-|once
CASSQEPSGSYEQYF
TGCGCCAGCAGCCAAGAGCCCAGCGGCTCCTACGAGCAGTACTTC
>TRBV4-2|TRBJ2-3|TRBD1|once
CASSHRTGESTDTQYF
TGTGCCAGCAGCCATAGGACAGGCGAAAGCACAGATACGCAGTATTTT
>TRBV5-1|TRBJ1-1|TRBD1|-
CASSFGQGRAEAFF
TGCGCCAGCAGCTTCGGACAGGGGAGGGCTGAAGCTTTCTTT
>TRBV28|TRBJ1-5|-|-
CASSPLRRGDQPQHF
TGTGCCAGCAGTCCTCTTAGGAGGGGGGATCAGCCCCAGCATTTT
>TRBV15|TRBJ2-5|-|-
CATSAPGVQETQYF
TGTGCCACCAGCGCCCCAGGGGTACAAGAGACCCAGTACTTC
>TRBV19|TRBJ1-6|TRBD1|few
CASSTEDRGGSPLHF
TGTGCCAGTAGTACAGAGGACAGGGGTGGGTCACCCCTCCACTTT
>TRBV28|TRBJ2-7|-|-
CASSLGGTYEQYF
TGTGCCAGCAGTTTAGGAGGAACGTACGAGCAGTACTTC
>TRBV10-2|TRBJ2-6|-|-
CASKQDGPKSSGANVLTF
TGCGCCAGCAAACAAGACGGACCGAAAAGCTCTGGGGCCAACGTCCTGACTTTC
>TRBV4-1|TRBJ2-7|TRBD1|-
CASSLRDRGGTEQYF
TGCGCCAGCAGCCTCCGGGACAGGGGGGGTACCGAGCAGTACTTC
>TRBV14|TRBJ2-3|-|-
CASSQDWGPSTDTQYF
TGTGCCAGCAGCCAAGACTGGGGGCCGAGCACAGATACGCAGTATTTT
>TRBV4-2|TRBJ1-4|-|once
CASSQDLVGEKLFF
TGTGCCAGCAGCCAAGATCTTGTTGGTGAAAAACTGTTTTTT
>TRBV3-1/TRBV3-2|TRBJ1-5|-|-
CASSQGGNQPQHF
TGTGCCAGCAGCCAGGGGGGCAATCAGCCCCAGCATTTT
>TRBV4-1|TRBJ1-1|TRBD1|once
CASSQGLDRDAFF
TGCGCCAGCAGCCAAGGTCTGGACAGGGACGCTTTCTTT
>TRBV27|TRBJ1-2|-|once
CASSSGGRYGYTF
TGTGCCAGTAGTTCGGGGGGACGGTATGGCTACACCTTC
>TRBV5-1|TRBJ1-5|TRBD1|-
CASSLAGGDQPQHF
TGCGCCAGCAGCTTGGCAGGGGGCGACCAGCCCCAGCATTTT
>TRBV28|TRBJ2-1|-|once
CASVRESGNEQFF
TGTGCCAGCGTGAGGGAGTCGGGCAATGAGCAGTTCTTC
>TRBV28|TRBJ1-2|-|-
CASRGGSHYGYTF
TGTGCCAGCCGGGGAGGGAGCCACTATGGCTACACCTTC
>TRBV5-3|TRBJ2-7|TRBD2|-
CARSLRYSGGFLSYEQYF
TGTGCCAGAAGCCTTAGATATAGCGGGGGCTTCCTATCCTACGAGCAGTACTTC
>TRBV4-2|TRBJ1-4|-|-
CASSQDVATNEKLFF
TGTGCCAGCAGCCAAGACGTTGCAACTAATGAAAAACTGTTTTTT
>TRBV27|TRBJ1-4|-|once
CASSNGRVNEKLFF
TGTGCCAGCAGCAATGGACGGGTTAATGAAAAACTGTTTTTT
>TRBV19|TRBJ1-1|-|few
CASTSGGKANTEAFF
TGTGCCAGTACTTCCGGGGGGAAGGCGAACACTGAAGCTTTCTTT
>TRBV29-1|TRBJ2-5|-|-
CSVGAGWETQYF
TGCAGCGTTGGGGCGGGGTGGGAGACCCAGTACTTC
>TRBV15|TRBJ2-1|-|once
CAISRGPYNEQFF
TGTGCCATTTCAAGGGGCCCCTACAATGAGCAGTTCTTC
>TRBV19|TRBJ1-5|-|-
CASNIRGGQPQHF
TGTGCCAGTAACATACGGGGGGGTCAGCCCCAGCATTTT
>TRBV5-1|TRBJ2-1|TRBD2|-
CASSSLAGGLYNEQFF
TGCGCCAGCAGCTCACTAGCGGGAGGACTCTACAATGAGCAGTTCTTC
>TRBV28|TRBJ2-7|-|-
CASSPQSFPYEQYF
TGTGCCAGCAGTCCGCAATCTTTTCCCTACGAGCAGTACTTC
>TRBV6-5|TRBJ1-4|TRBD1|-
CASMRGQANEKLFF
TGTGCAAGTATGAGGGGGCAAGCTAATGAAAAACTGTTTTTT
>TRBV18|TRBJ1-3|-|-
CASSPTKDISGNTIYF
TGTGCCAGCTCACCAACTAAAGACATCTCTGGAAACACCATATATTTT
>TRBV2|TRBJ1-4|-|-
CASSPGREWEKLFF
TGTGCCAGCAGTCCTGGACGGGAGTGGGAAAAACTGTTTTTT
>TRBV19|TRBJ1-5|-|-
CASGTGRNQPQHF
TGTGCCAGTGGAACAGGTCGCAATCAGCCCCAGCATTTT
>TRBV5-1|TRBJ1-6|TRBD1|-
CASSPTGADSPLHF
TGCGCCAGCAGCCCGACAGGGGCGGATTCACCCCTCCACTTT
>TRBV24-1|TRBJ2-1|TRBD2|-
CATGDYLNEQFF
TGTGCCACCGGGGACTACCTCAATGAGCAGTTCTTC
>TRBV2|TRBJ1-6|TRBD1|-
CASRVDRADLPPLHF
TGTGCCAGCAGGGTGGACAGGGCGGACTTGCCACCCCTCCACTTT